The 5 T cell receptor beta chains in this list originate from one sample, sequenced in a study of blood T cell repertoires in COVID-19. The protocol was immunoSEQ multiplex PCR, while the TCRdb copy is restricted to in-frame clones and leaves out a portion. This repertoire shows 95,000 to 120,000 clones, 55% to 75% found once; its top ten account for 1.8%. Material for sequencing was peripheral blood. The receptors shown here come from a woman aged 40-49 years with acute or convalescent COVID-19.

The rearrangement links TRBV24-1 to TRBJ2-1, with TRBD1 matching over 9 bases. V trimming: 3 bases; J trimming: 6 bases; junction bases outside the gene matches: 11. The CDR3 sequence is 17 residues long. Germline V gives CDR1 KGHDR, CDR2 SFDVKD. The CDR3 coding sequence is TGTGCCACCAGTGATCGGATACCGGGACAGGGACTCAATGAGCAGTTCTTC. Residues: CATSDRIPGQGLNEQFF.

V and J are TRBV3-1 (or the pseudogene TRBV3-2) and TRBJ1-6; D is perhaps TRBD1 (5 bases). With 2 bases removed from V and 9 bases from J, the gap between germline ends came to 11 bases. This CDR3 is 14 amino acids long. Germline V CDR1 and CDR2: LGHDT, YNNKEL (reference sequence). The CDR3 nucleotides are TGTGCCAGCAGCCAACAGGGTTCGGGTTCACCCCTCCACTTT. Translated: CASSQQGSGSPLHF.

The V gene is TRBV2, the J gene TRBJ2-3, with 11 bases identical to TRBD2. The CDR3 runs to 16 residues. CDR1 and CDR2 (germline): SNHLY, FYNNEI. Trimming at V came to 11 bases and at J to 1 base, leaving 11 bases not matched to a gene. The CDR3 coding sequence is TGTGCCGGCTCACTTAGCGGGGGGGCGGGCACAGATACGCAGTATTTT. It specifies CAGSLSGGAGTDTQYF. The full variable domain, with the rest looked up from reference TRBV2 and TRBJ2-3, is EPEVTQTPSHQVTQMGQEVILRCVPISNHLYFYWYRQILGQKVEFLVSFYNNEISEKSEIFDDQFSVERPDGSNFTLKIRSTKLEDSAMYFCAGSLSGGAGTDTQYFGPGTRLTVL.

For the CDR3, the DNA is TGTGCCAGTAGTCGTGGACAGGGGGTAGGGGAGCAGTACTTC. Translating gives CASSRGQGVGEQYF. The rearrangement joins TRBV19 to TRBJ2-7, with 10 bases lining up with TRBD1. Germline V gene lookup returns CDR1 LNHDA and CDR2 SQIVND (reference sequence). The CDR3 has 14 residues. J was trimmed by 7 bases and V by 5 bases; bases with no gene match: 8.

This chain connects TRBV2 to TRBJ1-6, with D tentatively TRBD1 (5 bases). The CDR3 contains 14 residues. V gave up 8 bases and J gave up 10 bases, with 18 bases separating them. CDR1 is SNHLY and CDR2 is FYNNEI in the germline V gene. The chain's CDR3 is CASWGREGASPLHF. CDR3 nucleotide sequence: TGTGCCAGCTGGGGCAGGGAGGGAGCGTCACCCCTCCACTTT.